This TCR beta chain was found in a study of OX40 agonist ivuxolimab in advanced cancers. The wider study: Partial responses were recorded for three patients, including one with hepatocellular carcinoma and two with cutaneous melanoma. Regarding the study as a whole: Dosing at 0.1 to 3.0 mg/kg was accompanied by clonal expansion of CD4+ and CD8+ blood T cells by week 6. The 0.1-3.0 mg/kg partial responders had among the lowest clonal expansion.

As to this clone: Its antigen is unknown.

Some clones are missing from TCRdb's copy, which holds only in-frame ones; the method was immunoSEQ multiplex PCR. Of 59,000 or so clones listed, 75% to 90% were seen once; the top ten hold 0.3% to 0.45%. Trimming shortened V by 7 bases and J by 4 bases, and 23 bases separated the two germline ends. Germline V gene lookup returns CDR1 MDHEN and CDR2 SYDVKM. The CDR3 contains 16 residues. Sequencing used CD4+ or CD8+ T cells sorted from blood, obtained in a trial of the OX40 agonist ivuxolimab. This TCR derives from an adult with an advanced solid tumor such as melanoma, head and neck, liver or kidney cancer. The chain links TRBV28 to TRBJ2-7; D is possibly TRBD1 or TRBD2 (6 bases each). The CDR3: CASTAYGGRRLYEQYF. CDR3 DNA sequence: TGTGCCAGCACCGCCTACGGGGGCCGACGTCTATACGAGCAGTACTTC.